The rows below give T cell receptor beta chains drawn from one sample of a study of metastatic and nonmetastatic thyroid tumors. TCRdb re-processed the PCR reads through MiXCR. This sample carries 15,000 to 20,000 clones, around 40% of them seen once, and the ten largest clones take about 26%. The sequenced sample was tumor tissue. The receptor set was obtained from a female donor with papillary thyroid cancer or a benign thyroid nodule (not recorded which). Some clones in this sample may be carry-over from other donors' samples. Each CDR3 is given without its conserved first and last residue. The D gene is left open where the match is weak.

j_call: TRBJ2-7; cdr3_length: 11; d_call: TRBD2; v_call: TRBV6-1; cdr3_aa: ASIPGGPYEQY
j_call: TRBJ2-7; cdr3_length: 11; d_call: .; v_call: TRBV6-1; cdr3_aa: ASTGWDSYEQY
j_call: TRBJ1-6; cdr3_length: 12; d_call: .; v_call: TRBV2; cdr3_aa: ASTPNTYNSPLH
j_call: TRBJ2-1; cdr3_length: 14; d_call: TRBD1; v_call: TRBV28; cdr3_aa: ASRVSGGQEYNEQF
j_call: TRBJ2-7; cdr3_length: 14; d_call: TRBD1; v_call: TRBV6-1; cdr3_aa: ASSERNRGPPYEQY
j_call: TRBJ2-6; cdr3_length: 10; d_call: .; v_call: TRBV2; cdr3_aa: ASSLRANVLT
j_call: TRBJ2-7; cdr3_length: 14; d_call: TRBD2; v_call: TRBV6-2/TRBV6-3; cdr3_aa: ASSFTIGLARVEQY
j_call: TRBJ1-2; cdr3_length: 13; d_call: TRBD1; v_call: TRBV5-6; cdr3_aa: ASSFRLTGLDGYT
j_call: TRBJ2-1; cdr3_length: 14; d_call: TRBD1; v_call: TRBV6-6; cdr3_aa: ASSDSSRGSYNEQF
j_call: TRBJ2-7; cdr3_length: 11; d_call: TRBD2; v_call: TRBV6-1; cdr3_aa: ASSLAGDHEQY
j_call: TRBJ1-1; cdr3_length: 12; d_call: TRBD1; v_call: TRBV5-1; cdr3_aa: ASSGGQRNTEAF
j_call: TRBJ1-2; cdr3_length: 15; d_call: .; v_call: TRBV27; cdr3_aa: ASSLSGAGAGYIGYT
j_call: TRBJ1-2; cdr3_length: 14; d_call: TRBD1; v_call: TRBV4-3; cdr3_aa: ASSQERQGRQDGYT
j_call: TRBJ2-7; cdr3_length: 15; d_call: .; v_call: TRBV12-5; cdr3_aa: ASGLAMSGETLYEQY
j_call: TRBJ2-7; cdr3_length: 12; d_call: .; v_call: TRBV7-2; cdr3_aa: ASSWQTGPYEQY
j_call: TRBJ1-2; cdr3_length: 13; d_call: TRBD1; v_call: TRBV5-1; cdr3_aa: ASSLAGQGNSGYT
j_call: TRBJ2-7; cdr3_length: 9; d_call: .; v_call: TRBV12-3/TRBV12-4; cdr3_aa: ASSLGGEQY
j_call: TRBJ1-4; cdr3_length: 13; d_call: .; v_call: TRBV18; cdr3_aa: ASSPRGEDNEKLF
j_call: TRBJ1-1; cdr3_length: 11; d_call: .; v_call: TRBV6-1; cdr3_aa: ASSVPPGAEAF
j_call: TRBJ2-7; cdr3_length: 10; d_call: .; v_call: TRBV28; cdr3_aa: ASRRDRYEQY
j_call: TRBJ2-3; cdr3_length: 11; d_call: .; v_call: TRBV30; cdr3_aa: AWTGVSTDTQY
j_call: TRBJ2-2; cdr3_length: 11; d_call: .; v_call: TRBV6-4; cdr3_aa: ASSVTHRGELF
j_call: TRBJ2-1; cdr3_length: 13; d_call: .; v_call: TRBV6-5; cdr3_aa: ASSSRPGPYNEQF
j_call: TRBJ1-1; cdr3_length: 13; d_call: TRBD1; v_call: TRBV2; cdr3_aa: ASSVTGGERTEAL
j_call: TRBJ2-1; cdr3_length: 13; d_call: TRBD1; v_call: TRBV9; cdr3_aa: ATSAGDSSYNEQF
j_call: TRBJ2-7; cdr3_length: 13; d_call: TRBD1; v_call: TRBV6-2/TRBV6-3; cdr3_aa: ASSYPTGASYEQY
j_call: TRBJ1-2; cdr3_length: 10; d_call: TRBD1; v_call: TRBV30; cdr3_aa: AWKGAAYGYT
j_call: TRBJ2-1; cdr3_length: 13; d_call: .; v_call: TRBV5-1; cdr3_aa: ASSLLAPFANEQF
j_call: TRBJ2-5; cdr3_length: 14; d_call: .; v_call: TRBV7-8; cdr3_aa: ASSLPTSQGKETQY
j_call: TRBJ1-2; cdr3_length: 11; d_call: .; v_call: TRBV7-2; cdr3_aa: ASSLRREKGYT
j_call: TRBJ2-7; cdr3_length: 10; d_call: .; v_call: TRBV12-5; cdr3_aa: TSGKTSYEQY
j_call: TRBJ2-1; cdr3_length: 14; d_call: .; v_call: TRBV28; cdr3_aa: ASSLRAVSTRDEQF
j_call: TRBJ1-2; cdr3_length: 10; d_call: .; v_call: TRBV6-5; cdr3_aa: ASSSQGYGYT
j_call: TRBJ1-1; cdr3_length: 10; d_call: .; v_call: TRBV28; cdr3_aa: ASSLPHTEAF
j_call: TRBJ1-2; cdr3_length: 12; d_call: .; v_call: TRBV11-2; cdr3_aa: ASSLPDGSYGYT
j_call: TRBJ2-3; cdr3_length: 12; d_call: .; v_call: TRBV7-9; cdr3_aa: ASSLGTPGDTQY